A selection of T cell receptor beta chains follows, all from one sample in a study of control samples from healthy donors and cancer patients. The assay was immunoSEQ multiplex PCR, and TCRdb's table has in-frame clones only and misses some. In the table there are more than 120,000 clones, about 91% of which are singletons. Input material: blood. These receptors came from a man aged 30 to 39 in good health. CDR3s include the opening cysteine and the closing phenylalanine or tryptophan. The D gene is left open where the match is weak. Only part of the rows carry a size: once, few, many, or a class if the clone is expanded.

J gene | clone size | D gene | V gene | CDR3 DNA | CDR3 protein
TRBJ1-1 | NA | NA | TRBV27 | TGTGCCAGCAGTTTAATCCCCGGGACATCGAACACTGAAGCTTTCTTT | CASSLIPGTSNTEAFF
TRBJ1-3 | few | NA | TRBV14 | TGTGCCAGCAGCCGGCCGGGCTCTGGAAACACCATATATTTT | CASSRPGSGNTIYF
TRBJ1-6 | NA | TRBD1 | TRBV5-6 | TGTGCCGGTGGGGACAGGGGGCCAACCTATAATTCACCCCTCCACTTT | CAGGDRGPTYNSPLHF
TRBJ1-5 | NA | TRBD1 | TRBV6-1 | TGTGCCAGCAGTGCACGGGACAGCTATAGCAATCAGCCCCAGCATTTT | CASSARDSYSNQPQHF
TRBJ2-3 | NA | TRBD2 | TRBV3-1/TRBV3-2 | TGTGCCAGCAGCCGGACTAGACGCGGACCGGATACGCAGTATTTT | CASSRTRRGPDTQYF
TRBJ2-1 | NA | TRBD1 | TRBV28 | TGTGCCAGCAGTCCCGGACAGGGGGCGCACAATGAGCAGTTCTTC | CASSPGQGAHNEQFF
TRBJ1-2 | once | TRBD1 | TRBV7-8 | TGTGCCAGCAGCCCCGACAGGGATAACTATGGCTACACCTTC | CASSPDRDNYGYTF
TRBJ1-1 | NA | NA | TRBV20-1 | TGCAGTCTAAATAAGAACACTGAAGCTTTCTTT | CSLNKNTEAFF
TRBJ1-5 | NA | NA | TRBV10-1 | TGCGCCAGCAGTGAGGGGGGGAGCAATCAGCCCCAGCATTTT | CASSEGGSNQPQHF
TRBJ1-1 | NA | NA | TRBV7-8 | TGTGCCAGCAGCTTAGTTCGGGTGATGAACACTGAAGCTTTCTTT | CASSLVRVMNTEAFF
TRBJ2-3 | once | NA | TRBV13 | TGTGCCAGCAGCCCCAGACAGTTCACAGATACGCAGTATTTT | CASSPRQFTDTQYF
TRBJ2-1 | NA | NA | TRBV19 | TGTGCCAGTAGTATAGGGGGTAACTCCTACAATGAGCAGTTCTTC | CASSIGGNSYNEQFF
TRBJ2-3 | NA | NA | TRBV27 | TGTGCCAGCAGTTTAAGGGGGGCTTTCGTGCTAGCAGATACGCAGTATTTT | CASSLRGAFVLADTQYF
TRBJ2-7 | NA | NA | TRBV19 | TGTGCCAGTAGTCCCGGGGGCGCCTACGAGCAGTACTTC | CASSPGGAYEQYF
TRBJ2-3 | NA | NA | TRBV6-5 | TGTGCCAGCAGAAAAGGGGTGGATACGCAGTATTTT | CASRKGVDTQYF
TRBJ2-7 | NA | NA | TRBV5-6 | TGTGCCAGCAGCTTTATTCTACAGGGTATAGACTACGAGCAGTACTTC | CASSFILQGIDYEQYF
TRBJ1-6 | NA | TRBD1 | TRBV28 | TGTGCCAGCAGGCGGGACAGGGTTGGGAATTCACCCCTCCACTTT | CASRRDRVGNSPLHF
TRBJ1-1 | NA | TRBD1 | TRBV6-2/TRBV6-3 | TGTGCCAGCAGCGAGGGGGCGCAAATCGGAGGTGAAGCTTTCTTT | CASSEGAQIGGEAFF
TRBJ2-7 | NA | NA | TRBV9 | TGTGCCAGCAGCGTAGGGTCGGTACACTACGAGCAGTACTTC | CASSVGSVHYEQYF
TRBJ2-1 | NA | TRBD2 | TRBV2 | TGTGCCAGCAGCCCAGCGGGGTTAAATGAGCAGTTCTTC | CASSPAGLNEQFF
TRBJ1-6 | NA | NA | TRBV9 | TGTGCCAGCAGCGTAGCTACCGGGCCTAATTCACCCCTCCACTTT | CASSVATGPNSPLHF
TRBJ2-7 | NA | TRBD2 | TRBV19 | TGTGCCAGTAGTAGCGGGAGTGTCTACGAGCAGTACTTC | CASSSGSVYEQYF
TRBJ2-7 | NA | TRBD2 | TRBV5-6 | TGTGCCAGCAGCACCGTAAGTTCGGGACTAGCGGGGGAGCAGTACTTC | CASSTVSSGLAGEQYF
TRBJ1-2 | NA | NA | TRBV4-1 | TGCGCCAGCAGCCAAGATCCAGTTAACTATGGCTACACCTTC | CASSQDPVNYGYTF
TRBJ1-5 | once | NA | TRBV28 | TGTGCCAGCCTGACAGGAACGGGTCAGCCCCAGCATTTT | CASLTGTGQPQHF
TRBJ1-1 | NA | NA | TRBV4-1 | TGCGCCAGCAGCCAAGATACCCGAATTGGGGGGGCGAGCACTGAAGCTTTCTTT | CASSQDTRIGGASTEAFF
TRBJ1-2 | once | NA | TRBV30 | TGTGCCTGGAGCACGATCCCACAAGCTAACTATGGCTACACCTTC | CAWSTIPQANYGYTF
TRBJ1-1 | NA | NA | TRBV4-1 | TGCGCCAGCAGCCAAGAACCTGGGAACACTGAAGCTTTCTTT | CASSQEPGNTEAFF
TRBJ2-2 | NA | NA | TRBV19 | TGTGCCAGTAGTATGAACAGTGGAGGGACCGGGGAGCTGTTTTTT | CASSMNSGGTGELFF
TRBJ1-2 | once | TRBD1 | TRBV3-1/TRBV3-2 | TGTGCCAGCAGCCTCGGACAGGCGCCTAGATCTAACTATGGCTACACCTTC | CASSLGQAPRSNYGYTF
TRBJ1-2 | few | NA | TRBV7-3 | TGTGCCAGCAGCTTAGATGGCAGCTACTATGGCTACACCTTC | CASSLDGSYYGYTF
TRBJ2-1 | NA | NA | TRBV10-1 | TGCGCCAGCAGTGACCGGTCAACTCTATACAATGAGCAGTTCTTC | CASSDRSTLYNEQFF
TRBJ1-2 | NA | NA | TRBV28 | TGTGCCAGCAGTTTGCGGCAGGGAATCTATGGCTACACCTTC | CASSLRQGIYGYTF
TRBJ2-7 | NA | TRBD2 | TRBV2 | TGTGCCAGCAGCCAAACTAGCGGGGGCGAGCAGTACTTC | CASSQTSGGEQYF
TRBJ1-3 | NA | NA | TRBV30 | TGTGCCTGGAGTGTATATGGAAACACCATATATTTT | CAWSVYGNTIYF
TRBJ1-5 | NA | NA | TRBV7-3 | TGTGCCAGCAGCCCACCTGGGGGGTGGCAGCGAGAGTCCCAGCATTTT | CASSPPGGWQRESQHF
TRBJ1-6 | NA | NA | TRBV19 | TGTGCCAGTAGTATAGTGAAGGCTTCACCCCTCCACTTT | CASSIVKASPLHF
TRBJ2-3 | few | NA | TRBV7-6 | TGTGCCAGCAGCCCCCGGGGGGCGCATGCCGATACGCAGTATTTT | CASSPRGAHADTQYF
TRBJ1-1 | few | NA | TRBV28 | TGTGCCAGCAGACTTACAGGGAGAACTGAAGCTTTCTTT | CASRLTGRTEAFF
TRBJ1-1 | NA | NA | TRBV10-1 | TGCGCCAGCAGTGCTGACCAGAACACTGAAGCTTTCTTT | CASSADQNTEAFF
TRBJ1-3 | NA | TRBD1 | TRBV3-1/TRBV3-2 | TGTGCCAGCAGCCGAGTTGGGACAGCCGGCTCTGGAAACACCATATATTTT | CASSRVGTAGSGNTIYF
TRBJ1-2 | NA | NA | TRBV24-1 | TGTGCCACCAGTGATTTGCGGGGTGATGGCTACACCTTC | CATSDLRGDGYTF
TRBJ2-5 | few | NA | TRBV19 | TGTGCCAGTAGTATTGGGTCCGTGAGAGAGACCCAGTACTTC | CASSIGSVRETQYF
TRBJ1-3 | NA | NA | TRBV5-1 | TGCGCCAGCAGCGAAGGGACTCTCAACTCTGGAAACACCATATATTTT | CASSEGTLNSGNTIYF
TRBJ2-3 | NA | NA | TRBV6-2/TRBV6-3 | TGTGCCAGCAGTTGGGGGGGCCGGGGAGATACGCAGTATTTT | CASSWGGRGDTQYF
TRBJ1-2 | NA | NA | TRBV19 | TGTGCCAGTAGTATTGGTGGAACCTCGGGCACCTTC | CASSIGGTSGTF
TRBJ1-2 | NA | TRBD1 | TRBV29-1 | TGCAGCGTGGGGACAGGGCCGACTTATGGCTACACCTTC | CSVGTGPTYGYTF
TRBJ2-1 | NA | TRBD2 | TRBV20-1 | TGCAGTGCTAGTGGTGCGGGGGGGGACGGCAATGAGCAGTTCTTC | CSASGAGGDGNEQFF
TRBJ2-2 | NA | NA | TRBV28 | TGTGCCAGCAGTTTTATACAGCACACCGGGGAGCTGTTTTTT | CASSFIQHTGELFF
TRBJ2-4 | NA | NA | TRBV7-9 | TGTGCCAGCAGCTTTACCCCGGATCAAAACATTCAGTACTTC | CASSFTPDQNIQYF
TRBJ2-1 | NA | NA | TRBV29-1 | TGCAGCGTTGGCCCCATCGGGAATGAGCAGTTCTTC | CSVGPIGNEQFF
TRBJ1-3 | NA | NA | TRBV5-5 | TGTGCCAGCAGCTTGGAACAGGGCGGTGGAAACACCATATATTTT | CASSLEQGGGNTIYF
TRBJ1-2 | NA | NA | TRBV3-1/TRBV3-2 | TGTGCCAGCAGCCAAGTTTATGGGGGTGGCTATGGCTACACCTTC | CASSQVYGGGYGYTF
TRBJ2-7 | NA | TRBD2 | TRBV19 | TGTGCCAGTAGGGCTAGCGGGGGCCTTGTAGAAGAGCAGTACTTC | CASRASGGLVEEQYF
TRBJ1-3 | many | TRBD1 | TRBV9 | TGTGCCAGCAGCCAGGGACAGGGGCCTGGAAACACCATATATTTT | CASSQGQGPGNTIYF